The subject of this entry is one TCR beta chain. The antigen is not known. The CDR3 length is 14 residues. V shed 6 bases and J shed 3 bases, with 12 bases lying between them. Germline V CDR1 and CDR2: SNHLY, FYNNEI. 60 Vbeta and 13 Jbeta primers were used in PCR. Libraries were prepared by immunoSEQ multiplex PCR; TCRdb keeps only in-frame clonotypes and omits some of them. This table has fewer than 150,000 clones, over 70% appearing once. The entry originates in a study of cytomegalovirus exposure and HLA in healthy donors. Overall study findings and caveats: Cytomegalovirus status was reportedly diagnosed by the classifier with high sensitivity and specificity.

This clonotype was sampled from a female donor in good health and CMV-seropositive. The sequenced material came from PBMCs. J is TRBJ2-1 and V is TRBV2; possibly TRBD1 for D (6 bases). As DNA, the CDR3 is TGTGCCAGCAGGGTTCAGGGGAACTACAATGAGCAGTTCTTC. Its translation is CASRVQGNYNEQFF.